Sequencing of this T cell receptor (beta chain) was carried out in a study of blood T cells in healthy people across ages. The use of a sample-barcoded 5' primer and a J-beta primer mix characterized a second PCR of roughly 7 to 11 cycles. Each CDR3 protein gets one entry after TCRdb re-called the 5' RACE reads with MiXCR. The repertoire holds more than 700,000 distinct CDR3 sequences, with around half as singletons. Specimen: blood. This clonotype was obtained from a man older than 75 in good health.

CDR3 region: CASSSSFKPRSYGYTF. CDR3 nucleotide sequence: TGTGCCAGCAGCTCTTCATTCAAGCCACGGAGCTATGGCTACACCTTC. The chain has TRBV11-2 and TRBJ1-2, with D hard to call. Germline V gives CDR1 SGHAT, CDR2 FQNNGV. The CDR3 is made up of 16 amino acids. Trimming took off 4 bases at V and 4 bases at J, with 19 bases between the two ends.